The 4 T cell receptor beta chains reported below all come from one sample, sequenced in a study of post-analysis software for immune sequencing data. Unique molecular identifiers were present in the TCR beta cDNA libraries. TCRdb re-called the PCR reads with MiXCR, one entry per CDR3 protein. This table has roughly 800,000 distinct CDR3 sequences, around 46% appearing once. These receptors lack a known antigen. The study, taken as a whole, reports: In patients, 4 to 6 TRBV segments were more frequent than in controls, with TRBV5-6, TRBV5-1 and TRBV20-1 among them.

The sequenced material came from blood. These receptors all stem from a girl aged 10 to 17 with multiple sclerosis.

The V and J genes are TRBV20-1 and TRBJ1-2, with TRBD1 matching over 11 bases. J lost 8 bases, V lost 0 bases, and 2 bases had no gene match. Germline V gene data show CDR1 as DFQATT and CDR2 as SNEGSKA (reference sequence). The CDR3 is made up of 13 amino acids. The CDR3 DNA reads TGCAGTGCTAGAGATCGGACAGGGGGCGGCTACACCTTC. Residues: CSARDRTGGGYTF.

This clonotype was found a few times. The rearrangement joins TRBV30 to TRBJ2-3, with 9 bases fitting TRBD2. The CDR3 is 16 residues long. The V gene end was trimmed by 1 base and the J gene end by 2 bases; junction bases not matched to a gene: 7. The germline CDR1 and CDR2 sequences are GTSNPN and SVGIG (reference sequence). The CDR3: CAWSGVAGAITDTQYF. The CDR3 DNA is TGTGCCTGGAGTGGGGTAGCGGGAGCCATCACAGATACGCAGTATTTT.

V is TRBV30 and J is TRBJ2-7; 7 bases are a match to TRBD1. Unmatched junction bases numbered 9, after V lost 4 bases and J lost 3 bases. This CDR3 has 14 amino acids. The germline gives CDR1 GTSNPN, CDR2 SVGIG (reference sequence). In nucleotides, the CDR3 is TGTGCCTGGACCAGGGACAGTAAAAGCTACGAGCAGTACTTC. This gives the protein CAWTRDSKSYEQYF.

This clonotype was observed a handful of times. In DNA form, the CDR3 reads TGTGCCAGCAGCCTAATAGCGGGAGAGGGGTACAATGAGCAGTTCTTC. Encoded protein: CASSLIAGEGYNEQFF. The chain employs TRBV7-3 and TRBJ2-1, with 9 bases matching TRBD2. CDR3 length equals 16 residues. V gave up 5 bases and J gave up 4 bases; unmatched junction bases: 9. The germline V gene has CDR1 SGHTA and CDR2 FQGTGA.